The sequence of this T cell receptor beta chain was determined in a study of cytomegalovirus exposure and HLA in healthy donors. Points from the study as a whole: Data from an earlier analysis indicated that most TCR beta V segments were productive either about 87% or about 30% of the time.

The primer mix had 60 Vbeta and 13 Jbeta primers. Sequenced by immunoSEQ multiplex PCR; TCRdb stores in-frame clones only, minus some. Among 100,000 to 150,000 clones, approximately 81% were seen once, and the ten largest hold 3% to 4%. As for this clone: Its matching antigen is unknown.

Per the germline V gene, CDR1 is SGHVS and CDR2 is FQNEAQ. This CDR3 region has 12 residues. V was clipped by 1 base and J by 6 bases, with 7 bases between them. This rearrangement joins TRBV7-8 to TRBJ2-7; D is unclear. This receptor was taken from a man younger than 30 in good health and CMV-seropositive. Material: PBMCs. CDR3 in DNA: TGTGCCAGCAGCTTAGGTACTCGCGAGCAGTACTTC. Protein: CASSLGTREQYF. Full variable domain (missing parts from reference TRBV7-8 and TRBJ2-7): GAGVSQSPRYKVAKRGQDVALRCDPISGHVSLFWYQQALGQGPEFLTYFQNEAQLDKSGLPSDRFFAERPEGSVSTLKIQRTQQEDSAVYLCASSLGTREQYFGPGTRLTVT.